This TCR beta chain was obtained from a study of blood T cell repertoires in COVID-19. In the study overall: Sources were T cells, B-cell-depleted T cells, or PBMCs; the material itself was cDNA or gDNA.

This table comes from immunoSEQ multiplex PCR, and its TCRdb copy is limited to in-frame clones, with some not included. The table records 100,000 to 150,000 clones, roughly 82% of them present only once. The source is a human donor in a cohort sampled during active COVID-19. The sample consisted of peripheral blood.

CDR3 amino acids: CASSNLGVTEAFF. The CDR3 bases are TGTGCCAGTAGCAATCTAGGGGTCACTGAAGCTTTCTTT. V gene TRBV19 combines with J gene TRBJ1-1, with D perhaps TRBD1 (5 bases). V lost 6 bases and J 4 bases, leaving 12 bases between the germline ends. Germline-derived CDR1 and CDR2 are LNHDA and SQIVND (reference sequence). The CDR3 sequence is 13 residues long.